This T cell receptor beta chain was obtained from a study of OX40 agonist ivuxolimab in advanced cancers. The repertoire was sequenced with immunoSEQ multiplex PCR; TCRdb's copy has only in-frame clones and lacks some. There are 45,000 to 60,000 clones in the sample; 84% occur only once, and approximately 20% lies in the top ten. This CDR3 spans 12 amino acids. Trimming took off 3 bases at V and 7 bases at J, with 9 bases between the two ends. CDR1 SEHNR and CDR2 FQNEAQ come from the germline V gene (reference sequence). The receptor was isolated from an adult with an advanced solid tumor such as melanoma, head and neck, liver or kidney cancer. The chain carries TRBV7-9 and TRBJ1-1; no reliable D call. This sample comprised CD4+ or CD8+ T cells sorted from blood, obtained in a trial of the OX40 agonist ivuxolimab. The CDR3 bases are TGTGCCAGCAGCTTCGAACGGATTGAAGCTTTCTTT. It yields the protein CASSFERIEAFF.